The source of this TCR beta chain is a study of blood T cell repertoires in COVID-19. The overall study: The United States, Italy and Spain were the sources of the acute and convalescent COVID-19 samples. The cDNA or gDNA used as material had been derived from T cells, B-cell-depleted T cells, or PBMCs.

CDR1 is MNHNS and CDR2 is SASEGT in the germline V gene. This CDR3 has 14 residues. Trimming cost V 7 bases and J 6 bases, with 18 bases left between them. Generated by immunoSEQ multiplex PCR, the TCRdb table keeps only in-frame clones and is missing some. The sample carries around 200,000 clones, about four fifths recorded once. Seattle researchers signed up patients amid active infection and tracked them longitudinally. The source material was peripheral blood. The chain links TRBV6-1 to TRBJ1-1; possible D gene TRBD1, 6 bases. This receptor was obtained from a woman in her thirties or forties with COVID-19, enrolled during active disease. CDR3 protein: CASTHQERGSEAFF. CDR3 nucleotide sequence: TGTGCCAGCACCCACCAGGAGAGGGGGTCTGAAGCTTTCTTT.